This section outlines one TCR beta chain sequence together with its context. This record comes from a study of blood T cell repertoires in COVID-19. Sequenced by immunoSEQ multiplex PCR; TCRdb stores in-frame clones only, minus some. The table lists around 300,000 clones, 88% of them singletons, with 0.75% to 1% in the top ten. V lost 4 bases, J lost 7 bases, and 12 bases stayed unmatched. The CDR3 length is 15 residues. CDR1 SNHLY and CDR2 FYNNEI come from the germline V gene. The sequenced sample was PBMCs or T cells enriched from blood (not recorded which). This TCR derives from a woman aged 30 to 39 who had recovered from COVID-19. The V call is TRBV2, the J call TRBJ2-7; 8 bases align to TRBD2. CDR3 amino acids: CASSVTAGERGEQYF. The CDR3 bases are TGTGCCAGCAGTGTTACAGCGGGGGAGAGGGGAGAGCAGTACTTC. Complete variable domain (other parts from reference TRBV2 and TRBJ2-7): EPEVTQTPSHQVTQMGQEVILRCVPISNHLYFYWYRQILGQKVEFLVSFYNNEISEKSEIFDDQFSVERPDGSNFTLKIRSTKLEDSAMYFCASSVTAGERGEQYFGPGTRLTVT.